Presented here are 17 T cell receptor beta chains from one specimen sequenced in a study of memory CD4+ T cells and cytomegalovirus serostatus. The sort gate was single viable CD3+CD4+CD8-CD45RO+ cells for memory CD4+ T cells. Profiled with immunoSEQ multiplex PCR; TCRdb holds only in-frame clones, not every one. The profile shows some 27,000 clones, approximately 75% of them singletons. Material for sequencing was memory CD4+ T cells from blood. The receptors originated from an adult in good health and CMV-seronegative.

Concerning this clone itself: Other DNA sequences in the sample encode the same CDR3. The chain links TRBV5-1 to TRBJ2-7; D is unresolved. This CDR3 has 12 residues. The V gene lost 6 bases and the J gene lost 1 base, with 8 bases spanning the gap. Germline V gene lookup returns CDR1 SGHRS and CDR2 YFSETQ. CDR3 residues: CASTDTSYEQYF. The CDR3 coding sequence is TGCGCCAGCACCGACACATCCTACGAGCAGTACTTC.

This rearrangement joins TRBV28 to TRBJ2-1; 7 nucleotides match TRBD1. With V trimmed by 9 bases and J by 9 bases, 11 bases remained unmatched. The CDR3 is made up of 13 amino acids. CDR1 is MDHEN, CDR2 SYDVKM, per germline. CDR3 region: CASRTGPWGEQFF. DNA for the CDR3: TGTGCCAGTCGGACAGGCCCCTGGGGTGAGCAGTTCTTC. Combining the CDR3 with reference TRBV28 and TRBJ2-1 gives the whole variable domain DVKVTQSSRYLVKRTGEKVFLECVQDMDHENMFWYRQDPGLGLRLIYFSYDVKMKEKGDIPEGYSVSREKKERFSLILESASTNQTSMYLCASRTGPWGEQFFGPGTRLTVL.

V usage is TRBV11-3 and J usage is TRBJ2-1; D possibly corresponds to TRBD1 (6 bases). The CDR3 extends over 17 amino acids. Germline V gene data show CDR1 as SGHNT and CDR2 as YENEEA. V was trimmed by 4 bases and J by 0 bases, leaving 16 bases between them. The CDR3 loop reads CASSSQGSMSSYNEQFF. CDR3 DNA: TGTGCCAGCAGCTCCCAGGGGAGCATGAGCTCCTACAATGAGCAGTTCTTC.

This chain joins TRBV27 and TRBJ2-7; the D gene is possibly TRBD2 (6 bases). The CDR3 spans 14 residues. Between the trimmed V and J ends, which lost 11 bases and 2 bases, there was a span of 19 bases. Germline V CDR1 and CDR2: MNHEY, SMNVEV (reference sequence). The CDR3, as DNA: TGTGCCCCCTCCTGCCGGGACTCCGCCTACGAGCAGTACTTC. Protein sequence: CAPSCRDSAYEQYF.

DNA of the CDR3: TGTGCCAGCAGCTTAGCGACAGGGGACAAAAACATTCAGTACTTC. It is translated as CASSLATGDKNIQYF. The V and J genes are TRBV7-9 and TRBJ2-4, with 8 bases that match TRBD1. The trim removed 0 bases at V and 3 bases at J, leaving 1 base unmatched. The CDR3 loop spans 15 amino acids. Germline V gene sequence: CDR1 SEHNR, CDR2 FQNEAQ (reference sequence). The full variable domain, rest sourced from reference TRBV7-9 and TRBJ2-4, is DTGVSQNPRHKITKRGQNVTFRCDPISEHNRLYWYRQTLGQGPEFLTYFQNEAQLEKSRLLSDRFSAERPKGSFSTLEIQRTEQGDSAMYLCASSLATGDKNIQYFGAGTRLSVL.

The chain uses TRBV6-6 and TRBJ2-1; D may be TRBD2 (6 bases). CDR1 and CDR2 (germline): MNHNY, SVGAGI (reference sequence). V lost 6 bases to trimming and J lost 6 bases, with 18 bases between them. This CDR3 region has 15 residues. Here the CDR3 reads CASSQIPTRSNEQFF. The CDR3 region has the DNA TGTGCCAGCAGCCAAATTCCGACTAGGTCCAATGAGCAGTTCTTC.

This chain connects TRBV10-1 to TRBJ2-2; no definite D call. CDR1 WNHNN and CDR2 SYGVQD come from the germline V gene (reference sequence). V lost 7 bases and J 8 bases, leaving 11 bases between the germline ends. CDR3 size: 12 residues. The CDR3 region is CASKALGGELFF. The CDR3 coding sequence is TGCGCCAGCAAGGCTCTCGGGGGGGAGCTGTTTTTT.

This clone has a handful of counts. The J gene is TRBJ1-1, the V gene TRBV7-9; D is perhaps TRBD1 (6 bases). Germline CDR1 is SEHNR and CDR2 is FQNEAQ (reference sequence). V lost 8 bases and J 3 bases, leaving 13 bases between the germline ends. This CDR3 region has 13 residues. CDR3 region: CASGQGMDTEAFF. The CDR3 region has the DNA TGTGCCAGCGGCCAGGGGATGGACACTGAAGCTTTCTTT.

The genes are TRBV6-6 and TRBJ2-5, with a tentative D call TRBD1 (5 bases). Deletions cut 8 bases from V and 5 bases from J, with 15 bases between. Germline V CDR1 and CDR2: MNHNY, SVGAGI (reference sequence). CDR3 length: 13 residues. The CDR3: CASAPGHAETQYF. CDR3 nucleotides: TGTGCCAGCGCCCCAGGGCATGCGGAGACCCAGTACTTC.

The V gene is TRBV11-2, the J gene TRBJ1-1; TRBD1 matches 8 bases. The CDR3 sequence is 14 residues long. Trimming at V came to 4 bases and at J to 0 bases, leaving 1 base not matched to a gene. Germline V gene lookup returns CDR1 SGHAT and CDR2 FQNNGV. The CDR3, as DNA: TGTGCCAGCAGCTGGACAGGGATGAACACTGAAGCTTTCTTT. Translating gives CASSWTGMNTEAFF.

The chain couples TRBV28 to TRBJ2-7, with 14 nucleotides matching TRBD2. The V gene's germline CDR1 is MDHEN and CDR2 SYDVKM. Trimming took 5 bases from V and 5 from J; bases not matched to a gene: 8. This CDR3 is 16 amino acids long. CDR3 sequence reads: CASSRRTSGRRNEQYF. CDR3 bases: TGTGCCAGCAGTCGTCGGACTAGCGGGAGGAGGAACGAGCAGTACTTC.

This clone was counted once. CDR3 loop: CASSLTPGFSNQPQHF. The CDR3 region has the DNA TGTGCCAGCTCCCTCACTCCGGGATTTAGCAATCAGCCCCAGCATTTT. This chain uses TRBV28 with TRBJ1-5; D gene unclear. This CDR3 region has 16 residues. Looked up from germline, CDR1 is MDHEN and CDR2 is SYDVKM. The germline V and J ends were trimmed by 8 bases and 0 bases, with 17 bases remaining between them. The whole variable domain, filled in from reference TRBV28 and TRBJ1-5, reads DVKVTQSSRYLVKRTGEKVFLECVQDMDHENMFWYRQDPGLGLRLIYFSYDVKMKEKGDIPEGYSVSREKKERFSLILESASTNQTSMYLCASSLTPGFSNQPQHFGDGTRLSIL.

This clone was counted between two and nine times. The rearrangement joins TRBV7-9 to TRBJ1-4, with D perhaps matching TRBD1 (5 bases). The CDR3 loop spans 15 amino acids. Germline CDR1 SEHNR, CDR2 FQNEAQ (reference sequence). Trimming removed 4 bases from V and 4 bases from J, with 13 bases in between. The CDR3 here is CASSSGTAINEKLFF. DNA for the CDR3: TGTGCCAGCAGCTCCGGGACCGCGATTAATGAAAAACTGTTTTTT.

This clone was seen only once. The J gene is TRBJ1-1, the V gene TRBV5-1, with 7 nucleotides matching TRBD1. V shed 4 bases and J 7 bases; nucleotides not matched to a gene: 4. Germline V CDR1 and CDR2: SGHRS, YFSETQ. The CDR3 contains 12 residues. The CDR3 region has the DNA TGCGCCAGCAGCCTCTGGGACAGTGAAGCTTTCTTT. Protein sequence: CASSLWDSEAFF. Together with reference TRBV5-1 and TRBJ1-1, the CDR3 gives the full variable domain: KAGVTQTPRYLIKTRGQQVTLSCSPISGHRSVSWYQQTPGQGLQFLFEYFSETQRNKGNFPGRFSGRQFSNSRSEMNVSTLELGDSALYLCASSLWDSEAFFGQGTRLTVV.

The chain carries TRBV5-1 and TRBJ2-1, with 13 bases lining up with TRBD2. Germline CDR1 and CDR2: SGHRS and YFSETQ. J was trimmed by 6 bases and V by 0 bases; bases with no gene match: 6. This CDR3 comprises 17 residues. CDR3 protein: CASSLAFTSGRANEQFF. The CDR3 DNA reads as TGCGCCAGCAGCTTGGCATTTACTAGCGGGAGGGCCAATGAGCAGTTCTTC.

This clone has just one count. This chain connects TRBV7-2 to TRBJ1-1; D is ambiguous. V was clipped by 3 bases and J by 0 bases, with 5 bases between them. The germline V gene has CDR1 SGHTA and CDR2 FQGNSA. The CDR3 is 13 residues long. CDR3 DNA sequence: TGTGCCAGCAGCTTTGGGCTGAACACTGAAGCTTTCTTT. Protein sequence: CASSFGLNTEAFF.

The CDR3 DNA follows: TGTGCCATCAGTCCCCTGTGGCCTGACACAGATACGCAGTATTTT. It is translated as CAISPLWPDTDTQYF. The chain joins TRBV10-3 to TRBJ2-3; D is unclear. The CDR3 has 15 amino acids. Germline values: CDR1 ENHRY, CDR2 SYGVKD. V was pared by 5 bases and J by 2 bases, with 14 bases between.